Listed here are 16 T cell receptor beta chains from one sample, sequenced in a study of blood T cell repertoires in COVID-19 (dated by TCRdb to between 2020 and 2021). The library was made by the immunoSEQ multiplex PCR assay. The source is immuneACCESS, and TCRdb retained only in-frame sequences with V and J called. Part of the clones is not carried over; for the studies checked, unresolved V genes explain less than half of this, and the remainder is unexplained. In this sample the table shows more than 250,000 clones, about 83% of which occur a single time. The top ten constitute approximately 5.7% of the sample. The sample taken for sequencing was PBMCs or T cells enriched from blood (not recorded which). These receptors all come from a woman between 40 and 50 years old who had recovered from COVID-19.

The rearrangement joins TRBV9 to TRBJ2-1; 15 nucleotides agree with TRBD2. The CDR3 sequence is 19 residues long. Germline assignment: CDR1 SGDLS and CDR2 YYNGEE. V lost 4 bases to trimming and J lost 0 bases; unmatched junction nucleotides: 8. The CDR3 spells CASSPRTSGRASSYNEQFF. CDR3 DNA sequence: TGTGCCAGCAGCCCAAGGACTAGCGGGAGGGCCAGCTCCTACAATGAGCAGTTCTTC. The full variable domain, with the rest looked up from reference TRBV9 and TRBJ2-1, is DSGVTQTPKHLITATGQRVTLRCSPRSGDLSVYWYQQSLDQGLQFLIQYYNGEERAKGNILERFSAQQFPDLHSELNLSSLELGDSALYFCASSPRTSGRASSYNEQFFGPGTRLTVL.

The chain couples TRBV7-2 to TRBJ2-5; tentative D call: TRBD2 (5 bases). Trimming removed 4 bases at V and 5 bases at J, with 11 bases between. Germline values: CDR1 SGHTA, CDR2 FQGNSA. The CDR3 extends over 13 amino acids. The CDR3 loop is CASSSGRGETQYF. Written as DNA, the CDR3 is TGTGCCAGCAGCTCCGGACGAGGGGAGACCCAGTACTTC.

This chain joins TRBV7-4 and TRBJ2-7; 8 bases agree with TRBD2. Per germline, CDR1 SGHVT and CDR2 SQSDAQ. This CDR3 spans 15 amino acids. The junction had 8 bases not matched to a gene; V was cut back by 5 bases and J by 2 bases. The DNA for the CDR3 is TGTGCCAGCAGCCCCGGGAGGGGATACCCCTACGAGCAGTACTTC. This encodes CASSPGRGYPYEQYF. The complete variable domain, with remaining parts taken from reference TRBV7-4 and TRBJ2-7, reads GAGVSQSPRYKVAKRGRDVALRCDSISGHVTLYWYRQTLGQGSEVLTYSQSDAQRDKSGRPSGRFSAERPERSVSTLKIQRTEQGDSAVYLCASSPGRGYPYEQYFGPGTRLTVT.

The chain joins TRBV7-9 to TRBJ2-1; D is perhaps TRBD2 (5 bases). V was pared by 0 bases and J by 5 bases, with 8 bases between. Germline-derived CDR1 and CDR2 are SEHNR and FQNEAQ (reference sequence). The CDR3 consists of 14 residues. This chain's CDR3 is CASSLAGGHNEQFF. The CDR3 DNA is TGTGCCAGCAGCTTAGCGGGCGGGCACAATGAGCAGTTCTTC.

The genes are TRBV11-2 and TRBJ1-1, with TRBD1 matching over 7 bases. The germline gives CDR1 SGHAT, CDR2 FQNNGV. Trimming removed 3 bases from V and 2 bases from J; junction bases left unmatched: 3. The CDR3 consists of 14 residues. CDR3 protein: CASSFGQANTEAFF. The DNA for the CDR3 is TGTGCCAGCAGCTTCGGACAGGCTAACACTGAAGCTTTCTTT.

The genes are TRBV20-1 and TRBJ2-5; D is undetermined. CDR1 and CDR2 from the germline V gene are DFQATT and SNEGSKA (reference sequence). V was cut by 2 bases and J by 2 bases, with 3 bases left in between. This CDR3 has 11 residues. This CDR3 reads CSARPQETQYF. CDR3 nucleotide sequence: TGCAGTGCTAGACCGCAAGAGACCCAGTACTTC.

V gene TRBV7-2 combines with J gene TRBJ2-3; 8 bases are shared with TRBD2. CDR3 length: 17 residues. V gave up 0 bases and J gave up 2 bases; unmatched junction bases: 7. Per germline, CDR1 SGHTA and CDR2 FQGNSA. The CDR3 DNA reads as TGTGCCAGCAGCTTAGCCCCAGCGGGAGTCATCACAGATACGCAGTATTTT. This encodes CASSLAPAGVITDTQYF.

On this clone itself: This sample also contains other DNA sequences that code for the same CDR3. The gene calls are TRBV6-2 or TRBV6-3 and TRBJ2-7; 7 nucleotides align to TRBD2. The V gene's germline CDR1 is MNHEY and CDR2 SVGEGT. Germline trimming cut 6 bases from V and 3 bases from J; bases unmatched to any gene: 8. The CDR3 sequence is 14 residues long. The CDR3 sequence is CASSGTGGNYEQYF. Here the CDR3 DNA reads TGTGCCAGCAGCGGGACGGGAGGTAACTACGAGCAGTACTTC.

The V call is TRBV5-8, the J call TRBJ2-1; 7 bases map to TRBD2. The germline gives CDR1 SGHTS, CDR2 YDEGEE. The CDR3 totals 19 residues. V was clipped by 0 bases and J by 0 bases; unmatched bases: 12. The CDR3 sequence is CASSLAGSSGPSSYNEQFF. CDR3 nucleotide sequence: TGTGCCAGCAGCTTGGCCGGAAGTAGCGGGCCAAGCTCCTACAATGAGCAGTTCTTC.

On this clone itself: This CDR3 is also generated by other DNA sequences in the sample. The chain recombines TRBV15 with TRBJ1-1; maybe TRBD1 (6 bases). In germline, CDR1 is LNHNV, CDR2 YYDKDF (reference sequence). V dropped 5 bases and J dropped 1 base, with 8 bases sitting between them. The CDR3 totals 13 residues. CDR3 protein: CATSRRGNTEAFF. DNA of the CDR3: TGTGCCACCAGCCGCAGGGGGAACACTGAAGCTTTCTTT.

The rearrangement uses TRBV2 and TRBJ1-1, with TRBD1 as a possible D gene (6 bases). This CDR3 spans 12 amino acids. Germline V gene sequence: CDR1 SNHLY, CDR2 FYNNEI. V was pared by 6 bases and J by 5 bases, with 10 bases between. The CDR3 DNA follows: TGTGCCAGCAGCACAGGGCCAACTGAAGCTTTCTTT. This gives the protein CASSTGPTEAFF.

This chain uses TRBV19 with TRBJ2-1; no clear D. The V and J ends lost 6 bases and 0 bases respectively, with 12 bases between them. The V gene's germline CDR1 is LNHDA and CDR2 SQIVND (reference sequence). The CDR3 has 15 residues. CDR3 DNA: TGTGCCAGTAGCCCTACCCTGATCTCCTACAATGAGCAGTTCTTC. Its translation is CASSPTLISYNEQFF.

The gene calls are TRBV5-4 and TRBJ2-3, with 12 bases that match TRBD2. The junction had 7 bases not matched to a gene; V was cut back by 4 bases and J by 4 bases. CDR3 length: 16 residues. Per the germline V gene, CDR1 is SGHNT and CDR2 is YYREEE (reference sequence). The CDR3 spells CASSPGLAGRADTQYF. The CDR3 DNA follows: TGTGCCAGCAGCCCCGGACTAGCGGGGAGGGCAGATACGCAGTATTTT.

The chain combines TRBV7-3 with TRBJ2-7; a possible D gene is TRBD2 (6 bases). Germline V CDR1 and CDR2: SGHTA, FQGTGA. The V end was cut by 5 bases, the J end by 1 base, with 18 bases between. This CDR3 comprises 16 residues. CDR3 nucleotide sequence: TGTGCCAGCAGCCCCAAAGGAGGGAGTCTTTCCTACGAGCAGTACTTC. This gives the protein CASSPKGGSLSYEQYF.

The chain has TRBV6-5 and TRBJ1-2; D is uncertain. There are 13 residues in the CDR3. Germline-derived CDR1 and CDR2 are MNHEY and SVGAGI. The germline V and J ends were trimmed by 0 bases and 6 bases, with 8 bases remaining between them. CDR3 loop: CASSYSTDNGYTF. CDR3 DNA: TGTGCCAGCAGTTACTCGACTGATAATGGCTACACCTTC.

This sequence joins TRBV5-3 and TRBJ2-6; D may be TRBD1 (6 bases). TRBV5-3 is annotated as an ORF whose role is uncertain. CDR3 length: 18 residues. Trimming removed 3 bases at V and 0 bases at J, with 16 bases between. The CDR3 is CARSWPGTPSSGANVLTF. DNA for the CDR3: TGTGCCAGAAGCTGGCCCGGGACACCTAGCTCTGGGGCCAACGTCCTGACTTTC.